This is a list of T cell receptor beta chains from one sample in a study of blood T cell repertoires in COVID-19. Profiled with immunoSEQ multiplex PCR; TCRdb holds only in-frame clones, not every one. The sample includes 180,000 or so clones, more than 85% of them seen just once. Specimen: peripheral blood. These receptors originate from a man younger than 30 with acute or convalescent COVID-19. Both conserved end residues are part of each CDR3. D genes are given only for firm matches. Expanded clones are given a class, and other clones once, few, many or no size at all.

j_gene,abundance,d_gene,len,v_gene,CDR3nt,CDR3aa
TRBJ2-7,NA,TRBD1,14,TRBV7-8,TGTGCCAGCAGCTTGAAACTCGCCGGGACAGGGTTTTACTTC,CASSLKLAGTGFYF
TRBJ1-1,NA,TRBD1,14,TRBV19,TGTGCCAGTAGTTTTGGGACAGTGAACACTGAAGCTTTCTTT,CASSFGTVNTEAFF
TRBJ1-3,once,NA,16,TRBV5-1,TGCGCCAGCAGCTTGGCCGTGGGGGGAACTGGAAACACCATATATTTT,CASSLAVGGTGNTIYF
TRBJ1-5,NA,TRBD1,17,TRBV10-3,TGTGCCATCAGTGAGAGGGACAGCGCCCTGGGCCATCAGCCCCAGCATTTT,CAISERDSALGHQPQHF
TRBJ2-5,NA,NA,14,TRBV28,TGTGCCAGCAGCCGCGATAAGATCCGAGAGACCCAGTACTTC,CASSRDKIRETQYF
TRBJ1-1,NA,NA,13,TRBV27,TGTGCCAGCCTGGGCAGGGCCGACACTGAAGCTTTCTTT,CASLGRADTEAFF
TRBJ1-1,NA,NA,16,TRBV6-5,TGTGCCAGCAGTTACTCGATGGTCAGGGTTGGCACTGAAGCTTTCTTT,CASSYSMVRVGTEAFF
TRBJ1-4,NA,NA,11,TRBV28,TGTGCCACCGGGAACAATGAAAAACTGTTTTTT,CATGNNEKLFF
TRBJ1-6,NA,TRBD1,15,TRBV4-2,TGTGCCAGCAGCCAAACCGGGACAGGGTCTTCACCCCTCCACTTT,CASSQTGTGSSPLHF
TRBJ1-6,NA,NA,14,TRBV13,TGTGCCAGCAGCACCAGGATCTCGGATTCACCCCTCCACTTT,CASSTRISDSPLHF
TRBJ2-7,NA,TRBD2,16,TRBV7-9,TGTGCCAGCAGCTTAGAACTAGCGGGGGGCCCCTACGAGCAGTACTTC,CASSLELAGGPYEQYF
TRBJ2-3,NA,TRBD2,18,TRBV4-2,TGTGCCAGCAGCCTATCTTGGACTAGCGGGGGGAGCACAGATACGCAGTATTTT,CASSLSWTSGGSTDTQYF
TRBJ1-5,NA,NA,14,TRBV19,TGTGCCAGTAGCCTCAGGGCTCCCAATCAGCCCCAGCATTTT,CASSLRAPNQPQHF
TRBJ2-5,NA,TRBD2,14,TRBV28,TGTGCCAGCAGTTTATTGGGGGAGGGGGAGACCCAGTACTTC,CASSLLGEGETQYF
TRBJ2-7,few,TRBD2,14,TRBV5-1,TGCGCCAGCAGCCCTAGCGGGGGGGCCTACGAGCAGTACTTC,CASSPSGGAYEQYF
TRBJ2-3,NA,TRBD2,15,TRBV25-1,TGTGCCAGCAGTGACCGGGGGGGGACCCTAGATACGCAGTATTTT,CASSDRGGTLDTQYF
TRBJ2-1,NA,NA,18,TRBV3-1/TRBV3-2,TGTGCCAGCAGCCGGCGCGGAGCCGGCGACTCCCTGTACAATGAGCAGTTCTTC,CASSRRGAGDSLYNEQFF
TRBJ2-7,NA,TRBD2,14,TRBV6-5,TGTGCCAGCAGGGGGGGACTAGCCCTCTACGAGCAGTACTTC,CASRGGLALYEQYF
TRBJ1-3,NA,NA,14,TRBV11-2,TGTGCCAGCAGCTTAGGGCCCTCTGGAAACACCATATATTTT,CASSLGPSGNTIYF
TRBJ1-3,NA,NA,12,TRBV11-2,TGTGCCAGCAGCTTGTTAGTCAACACCATATATTTT,CASSLLVNTIYF
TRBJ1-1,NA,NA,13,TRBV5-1,TGCGCCAGCAGCTTGGGGCGGGGGACTGAAGCTTTCTTT,CASSLGRGTEAFF
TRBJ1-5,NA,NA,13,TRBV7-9,TGTGCCAGCAGCCGTGGCTGGAATCAGCCCCAGCATTTT,CASSRGWNQPQHF
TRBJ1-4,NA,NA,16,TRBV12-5,TGTGCTAGTGGCCCGGACAGCTACTCGCATAATGAAAAACTGTTTTTT,CASGPDSYSHNEKLFF
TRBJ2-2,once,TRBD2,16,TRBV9,TGTGCCAGCAGCAAAAGACTAGCGGGGAGTGACGGGGAGCTGTTTTTT,CASSKRLAGSDGELFF
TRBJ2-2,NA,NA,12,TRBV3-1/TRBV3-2,TGTGCCAGCAGCCACCCCGCCGGGGAGCTGTTTTTT,CASSHPAGELFF
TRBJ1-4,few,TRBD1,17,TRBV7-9,TGTGCCAGCAGCTTAGCCAGAAACAGGGGGTCTAATGAAAAACTGTTTTTT,CASSLARNRGSNEKLFF
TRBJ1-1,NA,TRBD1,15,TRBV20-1,TGCAGTGCTAGTTCGGGGCCAGGGGGCTTCACTGAAGCTTTCTTT,CSASSGPGGFTEAFF
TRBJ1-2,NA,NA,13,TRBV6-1,TGTGCCAGCAGTGAAGAAGGGGCGCGTGGCTACACCTTC,CASSEEGARGYTF
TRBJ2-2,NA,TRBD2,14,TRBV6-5,TGTGCCAGCATTAGGAAGCGGGGTACCGGGGAGCTGTTTTTT,CASIRKRGTGELFF
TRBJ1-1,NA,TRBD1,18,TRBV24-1,TGTGCCACCAGTGCGTCCGGGACAGGGGGCCCTATGAACACTGAAGCTTTCTTT,CATSASGTGGPMNTEAFF
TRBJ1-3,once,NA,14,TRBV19,TGTGCCAGTAGTATTTCCCACTCTGGAAACACCATATATTTT,CASSISHSGNTIYF
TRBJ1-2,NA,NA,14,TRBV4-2,TGTGCCAGCAGCCAAGTGGGACATGTCTATGGCTACACCTTC,CASSQVGHVYGYTF
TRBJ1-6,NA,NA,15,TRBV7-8,TGTGCCAGCAGCTTATCCCGGGTTTATAATTCACCCCTCCACTTT,CASSLSRVYNSPLHF
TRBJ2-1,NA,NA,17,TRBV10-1,TGCGCCAGCAGTGAGTCGGCACGCGGAAGACCCTACAATGAGCAGTTCTTC,CASSESARGRPYNEQFF
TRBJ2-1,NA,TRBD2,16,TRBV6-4,TGTGCCAGCAGTGTGAGTAGGACTAGCGGGGTCTATGAGCAGTTCTTC,CASSVSRTSGVYEQFF
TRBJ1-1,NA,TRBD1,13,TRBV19,TGTGCCAGTAGTATAGTACAGGGGGCGATAGCTTTCTTT,CASSIVQGAIAFF
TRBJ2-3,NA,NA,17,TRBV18,TGTGCCAGCTCCCGCCAGACAGGCCTGACGGCAACAGATACGCAGTATTTT,CASSRQTGLTATDTQYF
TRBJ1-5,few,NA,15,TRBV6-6,TGTGCCAGCAGTTACTTCGGTGAGGGTAATCAGCCCCAGCATTTT,CASSYFGEGNQPQHF
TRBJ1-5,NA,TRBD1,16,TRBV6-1,TGTGCCAGCAGTGAAGCGCTGGGGACAGAAGATCAGCCCCAGCATTTT,CASSEALGTEDQPQHF
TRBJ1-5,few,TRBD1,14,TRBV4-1,TGCGCCAGCAGCCAAGTACAGGGGGGATCGCCCCAGCATTTT,CASSQVQGGSPQHF
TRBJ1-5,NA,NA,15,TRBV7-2,TGTGTCAGCAGCTTAGTTCTTAGTGGCAATCAGCCCCAGCATTTT,CVSSLVLSGNQPQHF
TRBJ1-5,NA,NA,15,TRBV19,TGTGCCAGTAGCCCCCGGGGTAGCAGAAATCAGCCCCAGCATTTT,CASSPRGSRNQPQHF
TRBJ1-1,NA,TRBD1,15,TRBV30,TGTGCCTGGAGTGTACCCAGGGGGCTGAGAACTGAAGCTTTCTTT,CAWSVPRGLRTEAFF